These 19 T cell receptor beta chains originate from one sample sequenced in a study of T cell repertoires in cytomegalovirus infection. One entry per CDR3 protein results from TCRdb running MiXCR on the reads. The sample lists 380,000 or so distinct CDR3 sequences; nearly 35% were seen once. No cognate antigen is known for these TCRs. Material: cultured PBMCs, obtained from culture after CMV antigen stimulation. The receptors were gathered from a human donor in good health (CMV status not recorded). Some clones in this sample may be carry-over from other donors' samples.

In this sample, this clonotype turned up many times. This chain joins TRBV7-8 and TRBJ2-1; 7 positions agree with TRBD2. CDR3 length equals 19 residues. Looked up from germline, CDR1 is SGHVS and CDR2 is FQNEAQ. J lost 4 bases, V lost 4 bases, and 19 bases had no gene match. The CDR3 is CASSWGLAGSSPEYNEQFF. CDR3 sequence (DNA): TGTGCCAGCAGCTGGGGATTAGCGGGCTCGTCGCCCGAGTACAATGAGCAGTTCTTC.

The rearrangement links TRBV12-3 or TRBV12-4 to TRBJ1-2, with 7 bases matching TRBD1. CDR3 length: 14 amino acids. Trimming cost V 6 bases and J 4 bases; bases outside gene matches: 8. For the CDR3, the DNA is TGTGCCAGCAGAGGAACAGGGGAAACCTATGGCTACACCTTC. Translating it yields CASRGTGETYGYTF.

This clonotype was counted only a few times. This chain links TRBV18 with TRBJ2-1; 7 nucleotides match TRBD1. The CDR3 loop spans 16 amino acids. Trimming took 2 bases from V and 0 from J; bases not matched to a gene: 4. Per the germline V gene, CDR1 is KGHSH and CDR2 is LQKENI. CDR3 sequence reads: CASSPSRQGSYNEQFF. CDR3 DNA: TGTGCCAGCTCACCATCCCGACAGGGCTCCTACAATGAGCAGTTCTTC.

The V and J genes are TRBV20-1 and TRBJ1-2; 7 bases map to TRBD1. The CDR3 extends over 14 amino acids. Germline V gene sequence: CDR1 DFQATT, CDR2 SNEGSKA (reference sequence). The ends lost 6 bases at V and 1 base at J; junction bases unmatched: 8. The DNA for the CDR3 is TGCAGTGCAACAACAGGGGCAGTTAACTATGGCTACACCTTC. Translation: CSATTGAVNYGYTF.

In its sample, this clonotype was seen a few times. The rearrangement uses TRBV4-3 and TRBJ2-2; no clear D gene. The germline V gene encodes CDR1 LGHNA and CDR2 YSLEER. The CDR3 consists of 16 residues. V was clipped by 4 bases and J by 6 bases, with 18 bases between them. CDR3 sequence reads: CASSRESSRVSGELFF. CDR3 in DNA: TGCGCCAGCAGCCGAGAATCATCTCGGGTCTCCGGGGAGCTGTTTTTT.

The V call is TRBV7-6, the J call TRBJ1-2; D is possibly TRBD1 (5 bases). The germline CDR1 and CDR2 sequences are SGHVS and FNYEAQ. Trimming pared 5 bases from V and 7 bases from J, leaving 20 bases between. The CDR3 is 15 residues long. CDR3 DNA sequence: TGTGCCAGCAGCCCTAGTGTTGGGGCAGGGTCTGGCTACACCTTC. Translating it yields CASSPSVGAGSGYTF.

This clonotype appeared a few times. The gene calls are TRBV7-8 and TRBJ1-2; no clear D. Germline V gives CDR1 SGHVS, CDR2 FQNEAQ. V was pared by 5 bases and J by 8 bases, with 12 bases between. This CDR3 has 12 residues. As DNA, the CDR3 is TGTGCCAGCAGCCAAGGTCCAGGAGGCTACACCTTC. Encoded protein: CASSQGPGGYTF. Supplemented by reference TRBV7-8 and TRBJ1-2, the full variable domain reads GAGVSQSPRYKVAKRGQDVALRCDPISGHVSLFWYQQALGQGPEFLTYFQNEAQLDKSGLPSDRFFAERPEGSVSTLKIQRTQQEDSAVYLCASSQGPGGYTFGSGTRLTVV.

This clonotype is medium-sized. V is TRBV7-2 and J is TRBJ2-3; D unresolved. Germline CDR1 and CDR2: SGHTA and FQGNSA. The CDR3 contains 14 residues. Trimming left V 8 bases short and J 2 bases short, with 14 bases between. CDR3 sequence (DNA): TGTGCCAGCGTACCCCGAGGATCCACAGATACGCAGTATTTT. It encodes CASVPRGSTDTQYF.

This clonotype has just a few counts. V is TRBV6-2 or TRBV6-3 and J is TRBJ2-1; no reliable D call. This CDR3 has 17 residues. Germline V lookup: CDR1 MNHEY, CDR2 SVGEGT. V was pared by 6 bases and J by 7 bases, with 25 bases between. CDR3 protein: CASSSQVLMPIPNEQFF. The CDR3 DNA follows: TGTGCCAGCAGCTCCCAGGTGTTAATGCCGATACCGAATGAGCAGTTCTTC.

This clonotype was observed at least ten times. The chain joins TRBV5-8 to TRBJ2-3; 8 positions match TRBD2. CDR3 length equals 13 residues. CDR1 is SGHTS and CDR2 is YDEGEE in the germline V gene. Unmatched junction bases numbered 3, after V lost 5 bases and J lost 4 bases. The CDR3 nucleotides are TGTGCCAGCAGTAGCGGGACCCCAGATACGCAGTATTTT. Translation: CASSSGTPDTQYF.

This clonotype was picked up a small number of times. One end of the junction fails to match germline, which may point to a read error. The V call is TRBV4-1, the J call TRBJ2-1, with D possibly being TRBD2 (6 bases). Germline CDR1 is MGHRA and CDR2 is YSYEKL. This CDR3 is 14 amino acids long. CDR3 residues: CASSQGSRDSARFF. The DNA of the CDR3 is TGTGCCAGCAGCCAAGGAAGCCGGGACTCTGCACGGTTCTTC.

The rearrangement joins TRBV6-2 or TRBV6-3 to TRBJ1-5; TRBD1 is a possible D gene (5 bases). The CDR3 is 15 residues long. Germline lookup yields CDR1 MNHEY and CDR2 SVGEGT. Trimming removed 5 bases from V and 10 bases from J, with 21 bases in between. Written as DNA, the CDR3 is TGTGCCAGCAGTGAAGACAGCTCCTTAATCAACCCCCAGCATTTT. It codes for CASSEDSSLINPQHF.

This clonotype turned up a few times. The V and J genes are TRBV7-2 and TRBJ1-1, with a possible D match to TRBD1 (5 bases). The germline V and J ends were trimmed by 3 bases and 2 bases, with 10 bases remaining between them. CDR1 and CDR2 from the germline V gene are SGHTA and FQGNSA. CDR3 length: 14 amino acids. DNA for the CDR3: TGTGCCAGCAGCTTTCCCAGGGACAACACTGAAGCTTTCTTT. Translated, it gives CASSFPRDNTEAFF.

The chain is built from TRBV7-6 and TRBJ2-1; D might be TRBD2 (5 bases). The V and J ends lost 2 bases and 6 bases respectively, with 11 bases between them. Germline assignment: CDR1 SGHVS and CDR2 FNYEAQ. The CDR3 length is 14 residues. CDR3 in DNA: TGTGCCAGCAGCTTAACGGGATTGGGCAATGAGCAGTTCTTC. This codes for CASSLTGLGNEQFF.

This clonotype has just a few counts. The chain recombines TRBV4-3 with TRBJ1-1; no definite D call. This CDR3 contains 13 residues. Germline V lookup: CDR1 LGHNA, CDR2 YSLEER. V gave up 0 bases and J gave up 5 bases, with 7 bases separating them. The CDR3 DNA follows: TGCGCCAGCAGCCAAGAAATCCGGACTGAAGCTTTCTTT. Protein product: CASSQEIRTEAFF.

V is TRBV19 and J is TRBJ2-1, with 8 bases fitting TRBD2. The CDR3 runs 14 residues. Germline values: CDR1 LNHDA, CDR2 SQIVND (reference sequence). Trimming at V came to 4 bases and at J to 9 bases, leaving 8 bases not matched to a gene. The CDR3 DNA reads as TGTGCCAGTAGTACCGGGACTAGAGTAATTGAGCAGTTCTTC. Translated, it gives CASSTGTRVIEQFF.

The chain is built from TRBV6-1 and TRBJ2-1; 11 bases match TRBD2. Trimming took 5 bases from V and 10 from J; bases not matched to a gene: 7. This CDR3 has 14 residues. Germline V gene data show CDR1 as MNHNS and CDR2 as SASEGT. As DNA, the CDR3 is TGTGCCAGCAGTACCCTAGCGGGAGGAAGAGAGCAGTTCTTC. This codes for CASSTLAGGREQFF.

The J gene is TRBJ2-1, the V gene TRBV7-9; 8 bases map to TRBD1. The CDR3 has 14 residues. After removal of 6 bases from V and 4 bases from J, the junction contained 5 bases not matched to a gene. Per germline, CDR1 SEHNR and CDR2 FQNEAQ (reference sequence). The CDR3 sequence is CASRLDREYNEQFF. For the CDR3, the DNA is TGTGCCAGCAGGCTGGACAGGGAATACAATGAGCAGTTCTTC.

The sample holds a few counts of this clonotype. The rearrangement joins TRBV4-1 to TRBJ2-3; D might be TRBD1 (5 bases). Germline CDR1 is MGHRA and CDR2 is YSYEKL. Trimming left V 1 base short and J 1 base short, with 6 bases between. CDR3 length: 14 residues. The CDR3 spells CASSQAQGTDTQYF. The CDR3 DNA is TGCGCCAGCAGCCAAGCACAGGGCACAGATACGCAGTATTTT.